The clone carrying this T cell receptor beta chain was observed a single time. Its antigen is unidentified. This record belongs to a study of beta chain features in type 1 diabetes. Study results and limitations: A PCR bias possibly favoring shorter templates would apply equally to patients and controls.

Expressed TCRB transcripts got sequenced, as all isolated RNA was reverse transcribed. Assay: immunoSEQ multiplex PCR; the TCRdb copy retains only in-frame clones and omits some. The data hold fewer than 350,000 clones, with around 20% observed a single time. It was via CD45RO/CCR7/CD25/CD127/CD95/CD27 that CD4+ naive, central memory, regulatory and stem cell-like memory cells were sorted. V gave up 5 bases and J gave up 4 bases; unmatched junction bases: 3. The CDR3 length is 13 residues. CDR1 and CDR2 from the germline V gene are GTSNPN and SVGIG (reference sequence). This chain links TRBV30 with TRBJ2-7, with TRBD2 matching over 12 bases. The origin of this receptor is a woman younger than 35 in good health. Source material: naive CD4+ T cells from blood. The CDR3 nucleotides are TGTGCCTGGCGGACTAGCGGGGTTTACGAGCAGTACTTC. Residues: CAWRTSGVYEQYF.